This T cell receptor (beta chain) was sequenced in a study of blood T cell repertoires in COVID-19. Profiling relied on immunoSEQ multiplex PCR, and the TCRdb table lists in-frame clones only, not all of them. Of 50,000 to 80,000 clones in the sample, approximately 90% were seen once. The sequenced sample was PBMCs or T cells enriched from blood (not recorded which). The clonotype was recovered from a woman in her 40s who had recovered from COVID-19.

CDR3 in DNA: TGTGCCACCAGCAGAGATCCCGGGTCCTCTGGAAACACCATATATTTT. Encoded protein: CATSRDPGSSGNTIYF. V and J are TRBV15 and TRBJ1-3; D is unclear. Between the trimmed V and J ends, which lost 0 bases and 0 bases, there was a span of 9 bases. The CDR3 spans 16 residues. Looked up from germline, CDR1 is LNHNV and CDR2 is YYDKDF (reference sequence).